Listed below are T cell receptor beta chains from one sample, sequenced in a study of T cell responses to AZD1222 COVID-19 vaccine. Sequenced by immunoSEQ multiplex PCR; TCRdb stores in-frame clones only, minus some. The table shows some 130,000 clones, with roughly 90% occurring only once. This specimen was peripheral blood, taken on day 0 of AZD1222 vaccination. The source is an adult in good health. The CDR3 runs from the conserved cysteine through the conserved F or W.

v_gene	j_gene	CDR3aa
TRBV6-5	TRBJ2-7	CASSYSRNIAYEQYF
TRBV28	TRBJ1-1	CASSSGQGVNTEAFF
TRBV5-4	TRBJ2-7	CAMKGQVSSYEQYF
TRBV19	TRBJ2-1	CASSMLGGEQFF
TRBV4-1	TRBJ1-1	CASSLYRGKNTEAFF
TRBV11-2	TRBJ2-2	CASSSPRSGGDSAGELFF
TRBV9	TRBJ1-2	CASSVGADYGYTF
TRBV27	TRBJ1-5	CASSPIDRRDQPQHF
TRBV11-2	TRBJ2-3	CASSLDGGKDTQYF
TRBV5-6	TRBJ2-7	CASSYPRGGTFSYEQYF
TRBV6-2/TRBV6-3	TRBJ1-5	CASSFTRTEPQHF
TRBV19	TRBJ2-7	CASSISPGRMYEQYF
TRBV30	TRBJ1-2	CAWIPTPGPYTF
TRBV28	TRBJ1-6	CASKFLSQGTGWNSPLHF
TRBV6-6	TRBJ1-6	CASSYIRQGESPLHF
TRBV5-8	TRBJ2-1	CASSWTAMQFF
TRBV11-1	TRBJ1-1	CASSFRDRGREAEAFF
TRBV6-4	TRBJ2-2	CASSDVANTGELFF
TRBV21-1	TRBJ1-2	CASSTSQDTIPGCTF
TRBV27	TRBJ1-4	CASSSLGATNEKLFF
TRBV5-8	TRBJ1-4	CASSLDLGGATNEKLFF
TRBV13	TRBJ2-2	CASSLGHTGELFF
TRBV4-1	TRBJ1-5	CASSQSVGNQPQHF
TRBV10-3	TRBJ1-1	CAISPSMGNTEAFF
TRBV5-6	TRBJ2-7	CASSLYRDYRYEQYF
TRBV18	TRBJ2-7	CASSPTVLDSYEQYF
TRBV12-5	TRBJ2-3	CASLRGGRDTQYF
TRBV6-2/TRBV6-3	TRBJ2-1	CASSYLAGNSNEQFF
TRBV9	TRBJ2-1	CASSVSSGGIYNEQFF
TRBV7-2	TRBJ2-3	CASSAPAIPSGTDTQYF
TRBV7-8	TRBJ2-6	CASRGLGGTPGANVLTF
TRBV9	TRBJ2-1	CASSVEFRTLANEQFF
TRBV7-9	TRBJ1-1	CASSPGMGRLNTEAFF
TRBV12-3/TRBV12-4	TRBJ1-2	CASSLLQGAGYTF
TRBV7-7	TRBJ2-1	CASSSTATGNNEQFF
TRBV19	TRBJ1-6	CASSLPVNHNSPLHF
TRBV18	TRBJ2-7	CASSPPLSNHEQYF
TRBV3-1/TRBV3-2	TRBJ2-7	CASSQEDRPLAGAYEQYF
TRBV10-3	TRBJ2-3	CAISDGDLETQSTDTQYF
TRBV4-1	TRBJ1-2	CASSHAGQGGGYTF
TRBV2	TRBJ1-1	CASSEHRGLRAFF
TRBV10-1	TRBJ2-2	CASYGVERGQWELFF
TRBV7-6	TRBJ1-4	CASSLDGQANEKLFF
TRBV4-3	TRBJ2-7	CASSQVLGRELYEQYF
TRBV5-1	TRBJ1-2	CASSLDSGGGGQGDGYTF
TRBV7-9	TRBJ1-4	CASSLRQGNEKLFF
TRBV9	TRBJ2-2	CASSEPGQENTGELFF
TRBV7-2	TRBJ2-3	CASSPSGATDTQYF
TRBV7-9	TRBJ2-2	CASSQLGGTGELFF
TRBV6-5	TRBJ2-7	CASRMGQGLNYEQYF
TRBV7-2	TRBJ2-5	CASSLGGTVGETQYF
TRBV19	TRBJ1-5	CASSNRIVTTPQPQHF
TRBV5-1	TRBJ2-3	CASTWGESTDTQYF
TRBV19	TRBJ2-1	CASSIEGLAGGEQFF
TRBV9	TRBJ1-6	CASSDQNNSPLHF